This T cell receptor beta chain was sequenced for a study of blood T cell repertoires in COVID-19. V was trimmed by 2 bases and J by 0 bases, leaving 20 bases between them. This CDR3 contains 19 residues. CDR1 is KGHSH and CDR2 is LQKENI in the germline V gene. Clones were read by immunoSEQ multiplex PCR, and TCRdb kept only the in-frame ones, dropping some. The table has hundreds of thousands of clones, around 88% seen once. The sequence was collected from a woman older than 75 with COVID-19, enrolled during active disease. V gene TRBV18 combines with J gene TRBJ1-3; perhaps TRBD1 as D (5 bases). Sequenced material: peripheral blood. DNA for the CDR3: TGTGCCAGCTCACCAAGGCAGCAGGGCTATAAAAACTCTGGAAACACCATATATTTT. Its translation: CASSPRQQGYKNSGNTIYF.